This entry is about one T cell receptor beta chain. This clonotype has at least ten counts. Its antigen is still unknown. No much larger clone exists at a distance of one base, and base qualities are not known. The sample is drawn from a study of T cells in Graves' hyperthyroidism and ophthalmopathy (dated 2019 in TCRdb). Regarding the complete study: Peripheral blood samples were taken at initial diagnosis, before any treatment was given. For training and testing, the 100 or so patients in the discovery cohort were randomly divided in a 7:3 ratio. A discovery cohort of roughly 96 patients, about 40 with Graves' ophthalmopathy and approximately 60 with stable Graves' hyperthyroidism, was used to find distinguishing TCR V-J signatures. According to the paper, TCR Vbeta CDR3 sequencing was carried out on 120 to 150 peripheral blood samples, which came from around 43 ophthalmopathy, 80 or so hyperthyroidism and roughly 17 progressor patients. Following sampling, methimazole starting at 30 mg daily was given to hyperthyroidism patients, and high-dose intravenous methylprednisolone was given to ophthalmopathy patients. Whether ophthalmopathy could be predicted prospectively was tested in an independent validation cohort made up of approximately 19 hyperthyroidism patients plus 17 patients who later progressed to ophthalmopathy. In addition, the study compared T-cell repertoires in thyroid tissue and in blood from about 6 Graves' hyperthyroidism patients.

Amplification of TCR beta CDR3 regions was carried out from RNA transcripts. For the first round of RT-PCR on the TCR CDR3, the HTBI primer set was used together with the Qiagen OneStep RT-PCR kit. A second multiplex PCR round built the libraries, followed by size selection and purification. Paired-end sequencing of the libraries was performed with 100 bp reads on an Illumina HiSeq2000. On the authors' methods: SOAPnuke was used to process the raw data, throwing out any read that contained adapters or uncalled bases, had a mean Phred below 15, or lacked an exact constant-primer or identifier match. High-quality paired reads were merged using COPE v1.2.5, and each unique nucleotide sequence was defined as a clonotype. Clonotypes were aligned to IMGT TRBV, TRBD and TRBJ reference segments using MiTCR v1.1. The analysis included only V-J combinations with a frequency above 0.0001, which together covered 99% to 99.2% of the repertoires. The TCS score was defined as the ratio of F50 (clonal expansion) to E x V (chaos), calculated using BLOSUM62-based TCRdist between CDR3 peptides within each V-J. Welch's t-statistics and random forest reduced 450 to 600 V-J features to roughly 13, which were used in a naive Bayes classifier (R e1071). The public reads were reprocessed in TCRdb via fastp at Q25 and MiXCR, keeping in-frame beta chains. Each entry is one CDR3 protein sequence, shown with its most common DNA and genes. None of the V and J calls come from the authors' own analysis; TCRdb made them. Across this sample there are about 290,000 distinct CDR3 sequences, with roughly 15% seen only once. The ten biggest clones cover 6.5% to 10% of the sample.

Graves' hyperthyroidism was defined as stable when no progression to ophthalmopathy occurred over 18 months of follow-up. Hyperthyroidism patients were newly diagnosed, had a disease duration of under 2 months, and were aged 18 to 65 years. Exclusion was applied to patients with uncontrolled infections, other autoimmune diseases, pregnancy or lactation. Clinical symptoms, serum thyroxine and TRAb, thyroid ultrasound, and orbital computed tomography formed the basis for the diagnoses. Ficoll-Paque density gradient centrifugation was used to isolate PBMCs from around 10 ml of fresh peripheral blood. Total RNA was extracted using Trizol reagent, and RNA quality was assessed on an Agilent 2100 Bioanalyzer. Via the germline V gene, CDR1 is MDHEN and CDR2 SYDVKM. Measured from the cysteine to the phenylalanine, the CDR3 is 16 residues long. Of all the DNA, just the CDR3 is kept, 48 bases in frame from base 1. V gives up 1 base and J gives up 0 bases, and the segment between their germline ends measures 9 bases.

The research as a whole found: In validation, the model predicted progression to ophthalmopathy a median of around six months before onset, with over 60% sensitivity and about 72% specificity. Most expanded thyroid clonotypes (frequency above 0.001) were also detected in blood, a finding suggesting that blood repertoires may reflect thyroid immune responses. In cross-validation, a model built on a 13 V-J signature told ophthalmopathy apart from stable hyperthyroidism with 85% to 90% sensitivity and approximately 84% specificity, and in testing the same model reached 80%/75%. No statistical method was used to set the sample size in advance, and investigators knew the group allocation.

The V and J genes are TRBV28 and TRBJ2-2, with TRBD1 tentatively as D gene (6 bases match). The sample was blood. This TCR was sampled from a woman in her forties with Graves' hyperthyroidism. CDR3 reads: CASSLYGTSNTGELFF. The base sequence is TGTGCCAGCAGTTTATACGGGACATCGAACACCGGGGAGCTGTTTTTT.